This TCR beta chain was obtained from a study of T cell responses to AZD1222 COVID-19 vaccine. The study, taken as a whole, reports: Nearly half of spike-specific TCRs reportedly target variant regions that are unmutated in the B.1.351 and B.1.1.7 variants.

This clone is a singleton in its sample. Its antigen is not known. The protocol was immunoSEQ multiplex PCR, while the TCRdb copy is restricted to in-frame clones and leaves out a portion. The table has tens of thousands of clones, roughly 85% seen once; the top ten hold around 21%. Trimming removed 4 bases from V and 4 bases from J, with 26 bases in between. CDR3 length: 18 residues. The germline CDR1 and CDR2 sequences are SGHNT and YYREEE (reference sequence). The source is an adult in good health. The genes are TRBV5-4 and TRBJ1-2; D unresolved. The starting material was peripheral blood, obtained on day 0 of AZD1222 vaccination. CDR3 sequence reads: CASSLAGPFRELGYGYTF. For the CDR3, the DNA is TGTGCCAGCAGCCTCGCCGGGCCCTTCCGTGAATTGGGCTATGGCTACACCTTC. Together with reference TRBV5-4 and TRBJ1-2, the CDR3 gives the full variable domain: ETGVTQSPTHLIKTRGQQVTLRCSSQSGHNTVSWYQQALGQGPQFIFQYYREEENGRGNFPPRFSGLQFPNYSSELNVNALELDDSALYLCASSLAGPFRELGYGYTFGSGTRLTVV.